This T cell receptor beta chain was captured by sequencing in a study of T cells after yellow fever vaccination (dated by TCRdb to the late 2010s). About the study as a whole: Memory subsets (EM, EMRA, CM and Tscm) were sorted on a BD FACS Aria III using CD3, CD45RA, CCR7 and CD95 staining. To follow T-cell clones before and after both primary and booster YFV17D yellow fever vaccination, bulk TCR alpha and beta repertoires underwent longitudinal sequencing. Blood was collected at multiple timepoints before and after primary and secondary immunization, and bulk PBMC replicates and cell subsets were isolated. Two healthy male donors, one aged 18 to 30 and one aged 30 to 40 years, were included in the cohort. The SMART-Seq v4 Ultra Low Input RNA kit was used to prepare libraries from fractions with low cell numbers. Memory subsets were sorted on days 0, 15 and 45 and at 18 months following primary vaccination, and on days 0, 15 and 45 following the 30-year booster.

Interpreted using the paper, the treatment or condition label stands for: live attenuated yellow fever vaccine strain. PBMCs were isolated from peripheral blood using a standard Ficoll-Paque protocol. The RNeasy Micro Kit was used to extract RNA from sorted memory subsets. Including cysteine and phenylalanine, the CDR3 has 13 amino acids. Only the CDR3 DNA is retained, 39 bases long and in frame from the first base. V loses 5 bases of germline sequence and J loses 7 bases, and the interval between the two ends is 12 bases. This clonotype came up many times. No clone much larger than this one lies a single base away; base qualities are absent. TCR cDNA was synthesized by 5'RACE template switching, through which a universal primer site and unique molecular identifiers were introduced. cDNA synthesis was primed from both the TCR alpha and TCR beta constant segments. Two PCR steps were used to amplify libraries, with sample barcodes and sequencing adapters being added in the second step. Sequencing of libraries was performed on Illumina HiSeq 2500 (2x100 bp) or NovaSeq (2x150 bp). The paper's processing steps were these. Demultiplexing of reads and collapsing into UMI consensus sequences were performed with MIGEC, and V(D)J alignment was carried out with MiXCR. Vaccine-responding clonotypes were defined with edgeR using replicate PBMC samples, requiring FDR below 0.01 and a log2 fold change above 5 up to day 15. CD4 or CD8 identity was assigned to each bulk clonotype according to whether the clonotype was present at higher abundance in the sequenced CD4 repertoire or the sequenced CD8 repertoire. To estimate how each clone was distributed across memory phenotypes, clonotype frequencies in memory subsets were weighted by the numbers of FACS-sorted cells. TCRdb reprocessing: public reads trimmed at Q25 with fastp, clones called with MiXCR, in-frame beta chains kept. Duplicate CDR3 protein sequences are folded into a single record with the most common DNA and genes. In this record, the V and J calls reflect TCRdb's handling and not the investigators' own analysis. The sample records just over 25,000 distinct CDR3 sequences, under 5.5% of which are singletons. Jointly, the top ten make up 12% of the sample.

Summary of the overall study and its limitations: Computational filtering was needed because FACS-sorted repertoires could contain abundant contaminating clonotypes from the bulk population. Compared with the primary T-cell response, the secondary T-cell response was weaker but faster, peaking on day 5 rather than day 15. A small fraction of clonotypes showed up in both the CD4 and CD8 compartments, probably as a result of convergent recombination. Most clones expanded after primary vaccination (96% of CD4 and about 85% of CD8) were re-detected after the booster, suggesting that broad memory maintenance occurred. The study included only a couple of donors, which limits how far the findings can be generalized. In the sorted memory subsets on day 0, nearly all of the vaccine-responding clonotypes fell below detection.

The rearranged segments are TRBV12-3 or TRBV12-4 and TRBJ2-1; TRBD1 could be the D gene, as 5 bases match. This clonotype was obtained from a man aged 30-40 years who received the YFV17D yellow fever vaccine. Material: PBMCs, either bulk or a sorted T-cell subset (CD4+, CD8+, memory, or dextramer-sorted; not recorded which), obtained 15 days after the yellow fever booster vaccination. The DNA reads TGTGCCAGCAGTGCACTGGGGCAGAATGAGCAGTTCTTC. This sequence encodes CASSALGQNEQFF.